The clone carrying this TCR beta chain came up a few times. The antigen is not known. The trim removed 4 bases at V and 6 bases at J, leaving 6 bases unmatched. CDR3 length equals 15 residues. CDR1 is DFQATT and CDR2 is SNEGSKA in the germline V gene (reference sequence). Profiling of TCR beta VDJ combinations and CDR3 sequences used genomic DNA as template. TCRdb used MiXCR to reprocess the reads, holding one entry per CDR3 protein. The sample consists of just over 200,000 distinct CDR3 sequences, about 62% of them appearing once. This specimen comes from a study of CD8+CD57+ T cells in acquired aplastic anemia. Patients included in sequencing had previously demonstrated CD8+CD57+ cell expansion by flow cytometry. In all patients, the disease was severe acquired aplastic anemia. Untreated patients provided the blood samples, with no therapy given before sampling. General study results and limits: The same twenty-nine CD8+ CDR3 sequences occurred in patients and in controls. Patients showed no significant difference from controls in CD8+ Simpson's diversity.

Sequenced input: sorted CD4+, CD8+, or CD8+CD57+ T cells (not recorded which) from PBMCs. This clonotype was sampled from a human donor with aplastic anemia. The chain couples TRBV20-1 to TRBJ2-1, with 13 bases matching TRBD2. The CDR3 loop is CSATDRTSGGNEQFF. Here the CDR3 DNA reads TGCAGTGCTACAGATCGGACTAGCGGGGGCAATGAGCAGTTCTTC.